This T cell receptor beta chain was identified during a study of T cell repertoires in cytomegalovirus infection. The CDR3 has 13 amino acids. Germline assignment: CDR1 SGHNT and CDR2 YENEEA. Trimming took off 3 bases at V and 7 bases at J, with 12 bases between the two ends. This clonotype was counted between two and nine times. MiXCR was run by TCRdb on the reads, yielding one entry per CDR3 protein. The sample holds just under 550,000 distinct CDR3 sequences; about 26% are singletons and the top ten take about 13%. The TCR sequence derives from a human donor in good health (CMV status not recorded). Some clones in this sample may be carry-over from other donors' samples. Sequencing was carried out using PBMCs. The chain has TRBV11-3 and TRBJ1-1; D ambiguous. The chain's CDR3 is CASSFQESSEAFF. The CDR3 nucleotides read TGTGCCAGCAGCTTCCAGGAGAGTAGTGAAGCTTTCTTT.